The 7 T cell receptor beta chains presented below share a single source sample, sequenced in a study of blood T cell repertoires in COVID-19. Measured with immunoSEQ multiplex PCR; TCRdb has only the in-frame clones, and not every one. This sample has 70,000 or so clones, with around 80% found just once. Source material: peripheral blood. The receptors originated from a human donor in a cohort sampled during active COVID-19.

This rearrangement joins TRBV4-1 to TRBJ1-2; a weak D match, TRBD1 (5 bases). Germline V CDR1 and CDR2: MGHRA, YSYEKL. The length of the CDR3 is 16 residues. Trimming stripped 0 bases from V and 4 bases from J, with 15 bases between. CDR3: CASSQEEGPTPYGYTF. DNA of the CDR3: TGCGCCAGCAGCCAAGAGGAGGGGCCTACCCCCTATGGCTACACCTTC.

A few counts support this clone. The chain has TRBV7-2 and TRBJ1-1, with a tentative D call TRBD1 (5 bases). From germline, CDR1 is SGHTA and CDR2 FQGNSA. Trimming took 5 bases from V and 1 from J, leaving 14 bases between them. The CDR3 is 15 residues long. The chain's CDR3 is CASSPTGGRNTEAFF. The CDR3 region has the DNA TGTGCCAGCAGCCCCACCGGGGGTCGGAACACTGAAGCTTTCTTT. Full variable domain (outside the CDR3, taken from reference TRBV7-2 and TRBJ1-1): GAGVSQSPSNKVTEKGKDVELRCDPISGHTALYWYRQSLGQGLEFLIYFQGNSAPDKSGLPSDRFSAERTGGSVSTLTIQRTQQEDSAVYLCASSPTGGRNTEAFFGQGTRLTVV.

The J gene is TRBJ2-1, the V gene TRBV9; D ambiguous. V lost 0 bases to trimming and J lost 8 bases, with 6 bases between them. This CDR3 spans 12 amino acids. Germline-derived CDR1 and CDR2 are SGDLS and YYNGEE. The CDR3 coding sequence is TGTGCCAGCAGCGTAGTGAGCGATGAGCAGTTCTTC. Its translation: CASSVVSDEQFF. The full variable domain, its missing parts supplied by reference TRBV9 and TRBJ2-1, is DSGVTQTPKHLITATGQRVTLRCSPRSGDLSVYWYQQSLDQGLQFLIQYYNGEERAKGNILERFSAQQFPDLHSELNLSSLELGDSALYFCASSVVSDEQFFGPGTRLTVL.

A single count supports this clone. V is TRBV27 and J is TRBJ1-2; D gene unclear. Per germline, CDR1 MNHEY and CDR2 SMNVEV (reference sequence). Trimming stripped 5 bases from V and 7 bases from J, with 14 bases between. The CDR3 is 13 amino acids. CDR3 in amino acids: CASSPGPSGGYTF. The CDR3 DNA sequence: TGTGCCAGCAGTCCTGGGCCATCTGGTGGCTACACCTTC.

This clone was detected only once. The chain combines TRBV4-1 with TRBJ2-7; D unresolved. With 0 bases removed from V and 2 bases from J, the gap between germline ends came to 5 bases. The CDR3 has 13 residues. CDR1 MGHRA and CDR2 YSYEKL come from the germline V gene. The CDR3 loop reads CASSQDRAYEQYF. The CDR3 DNA is TGCGCCAGCAGCCAAGATCGGGCCTACGAGCAGTACTTC.

This clone was detected only a few times. The genes are TRBV29-1 and TRBJ1-6, with 9 bases identical to TRBD1. The germline V gene encodes CDR1 SQVTM and CDR2 ANQGSEA. The CDR3 length is 13 residues. V was clipped by 4 bases and J by 9 bases; unmatched bases: 4. The DNA for the CDR3 is TGCAGCGTTGGGACAGGGGAAAGTTCACCCCTCCACTTT. As protein: CSVGTGESSPLHF.

The chain is built from TRBV7-2 and TRBJ1-5; 7 bases line up with TRBD1. The J segment lost 7 bases and the V segment lost 6 bases, leaving 3 bases of the junction unmatched. The germline gives CDR1 SGHTA, CDR2 FQGNSA. There are 12 residues in the CDR3. For the CDR3, the DNA is TGTGCCAGCAGTTCCAGGGGGCAGCCCCAGCATTTT. This encodes CASSSRGQPQHF.